Listed below are T cell receptor beta chains from one sample, sequenced in a study of shared clonotypes between healthy human individuals. Method: immunoSEQ multiplex PCR; TCRdb's copy keeps in-frame clones and lacks some. This repertoire shows about 520,000 clones, approximately 95% found once; its top ten account for about 0.067%. The specimen sequenced was naive CD4+ T cells sorted from blood. The receptors were sampled from a woman in her 30s in good health. Both conserved end residues are part of each CDR3. The order of the fields is clone size, D gene, J gene, V gene, CDR3 protein, CDR3 DNA. D genes are given only for firm matches. Expanded clones are given a class, and other clones once, few, many or no size at all.

>once|TRBD1|TRBJ1-4|TRBV6-5
CASSSQGQGIQKLFF
TGTGCCAGCAGTTCCCAGGGACAGGGTATTCAAAAACTGTTTTTT
>.|.|TRBJ2-5|TRBV11-2
CASSFGIGQETQYF
TGTGCCAGCAGCTTTGGAATAGGGCAAGAGACCCAGTACTTC
>.|TRBD2|TRBJ2-5|TRBV19
CASSTQGSGETQYF
TGTGCCAGTAGTACTCAGGGTAGCGGGGAGACCCAGTACTTC
>.|.|TRBJ2-5|TRBV7-2
CASSLTGVEQYF
TGTGCCAGCAGCTTAACCGGGGTTGAGCAGTACTTC
>.|.|TRBJ1-2|TRBV6-1
CASSETPENYGYTF
TGTGCCAGCAGTGAAACCCCAGAGAACTATGGCTACACCTTC
>.|TRBD2|TRBJ2-1|TRBV7-9
CASSLTSYGPPVEQFF
TGTGCCAGCAGCTTGACTAGCTATGGGCCTCCGGTTGAGCAGTTCTTC
>.|TRBD2|TRBJ2-7|TRBV5-4
CASSLGAGGPYEQYF
TGTGCCAGCAGCTTGGGGGCGGGAGGGCCTTACGAGCAGTACTTC
>few|.|TRBJ1-1|TRBV19
CASSTLVNTEAFF
TGTGCCAGTAGTACCTTAGTGAACACTGAAGCTTTCTTT
>once|.|TRBJ1-1|TRBV28
CASSLAGVDTEAFF
TGTGCCAGCAGTTTAGCTGGGGTTGACACTGAAGCTTTCTTT
>.|.|TRBJ2-5|TRBV27
CASSPGLTQETQYF
TGTGCCAGCAGTCCCGGACTTACCCAAGAGACCCAGTACTTC
>.|TRBD1|TRBJ1-4|TRBV28
CASSSTGDEKLFF
TGTGCCAGCAGTTCGACAGGGGACGAAAAACTGTTTTTT
>.|.|TRBJ1-4|TRBV6-1
CASSREGLRGEKLFF
TGTGCCAGCAGTCGGGAAGGGCTCAGAGGTGAAAAACTGTTTTTT
>.|.|TRBJ1-2|TRBV28
CASSGSSSALFNYGYTF
TGTGCCAGCAGTGGTTCGAGCAGCGCCCTGTTTAACTATGGCTACACCTTC
>.|.|TRBJ2-5|TRBV1
CTSSQRPGQGAKETQYF
TGCACCAGCAGCCAACGACCGGGACAGGGGGCGAAAGAGACCCAGTACTTC
>.|.|TRBJ1-2|TRBV6-1
CASSEKGGAVYGYTF
TGTGCCAGCAGTGAAAAGGGGGGGGCCGTATATGGCTACACCTTC
>.|TRBD1|TRBJ2-5|TRBV6-5
CASSYSQTGGQETQYF
TGTGCCAGCAGTTACTCTCAAACAGGGGGCCAAGAGACCCAGTACTTC
>once|.|TRBJ2-4|TRBV10-3
CAISGRTGIAKNIQYF
TGTGCCATCAGTGGGCGGACGGGAATAGCCAAAAACATTCAGTACTTC
>.|.|TRBJ2-2|TRBV19
CASSIDRDRHTGELFF
TGTGCCAGTAGTATAGATCGCGACAGACACACCGGGGAGCTGTTTTTT
>.|TRBD1|TRBJ1-2|TRBV28
CASSFRDSYGYTF
TGTGCCAGCAGTTTCCGGGACAGCTATGGCTACACCTTC
>.|.|TRBJ1-5|TRBV18
CASSPEGKGPQHF
TGTGCCAGCTCACCTGAGGGTAAGGGGCCCCAGCATTTT
>.|.|TRBJ2-7|TRBV30
CAWGFRGGGAGYEQYF
TGTGCCTGGGGTTTTCGGGGAGGGGGCGCCGGGTACGAGCAGTACTTC
>.|TRBD1|TRBJ2-5|TRBV28
CASSVPGQGDETQYF
TGTGCCAGCAGTGTACCGGGACAGGGTGACGAGACCCAGTACTTC
>.|.|TRBJ2-4|TRBV6-6
CASSSNTIVKNIQYF
TGTGCCAGCTCCTCAAACACAATAGTCAAAAACATTCAGTACTTC
>.|TRBD2|TRBJ2-2|TRBV5-1
CACPGGSRPDGELFF
TGCGCCTGCCCGGGGGGGTCCCGACCAGACGGGGAGCTGTTTTTT
>.|.|TRBJ2-1|TRBV28
CASSENEQFF
TGTGCCAGCAGCGAAAATGAGCAGTTCTTC
>once|.|TRBJ2-7|TRBV1
CTSSQDLGLAGVECHEQYF
TGCACCAGCAGCCAAGATCTCGGGCTAGCGGGAGTAGAGTGTCACGAGCAGTACTTC
>.|TRBD1|TRBJ2-1|TRBV4-1
CASSRPGQGRNEQFF
TGCGCCAGCAGCCGCCCGGGACAGGGAAGGAATGAGCAGTTCTTC
>.|.|TRBJ2-6|TRBV10-3
CATSPRQVFSGANVLTF
TGTGCCACCTCGCCCAGACAGGTGTTCTCTGGGGCCAACGTCCTGACTTTC
>.|.|TRBJ1-4|TRBV10-1
CASSESAGATEELFF
TGCGCCAGCAGTGAGTCAGCCGGGGCAACGGAGGAACTGTTTTTT
>.|.|TRBJ1-2|TRBV27
CASSLTAEANYGYTF
TGTGCCAGCAGTTTAACGGCAGAAGCTAACTATGGCTACACCTTC
>.|TRBD2|TRBJ2-7|TRBV18
CASSPPGRDEQYF
TGTGCCAGCTCACCACCGGGGAGGGACGAGCAGTACTTC
>once|.|TRBJ2-3|TRBV5-1
CASSPSASTDTQYF
TGCGCCAGCAGCCCTTCCGCGAGCACAGATACGCAGTATTTT
>.|.|TRBJ1-1|TRBV28
CASSLGRRSFF
TGTGCCAGCAGCCTTGGGCGGAGATCTTTCTTT
>.|.|TRBJ1-4|TRBV28
CASHSAGVNNEKLFF
TGTGCCAGCCACAGTGCGGGCGTTAATAATGAAAAACTGTTTTTT
>.|.|TRBJ2-2|TRBV9
CASSVTPFPRDTGELFF
TGTGCCAGCAGCGTAACCCCGTTCCCGCGCGACACCGGGGAGCTGTTTTTT
>.|TRBD2|TRBJ2-1|TRBV29-1
CSASGRADNEQFF
TGCAGCGCTAGCGGGAGGGCCGACAATGAGCAGTTCTTC
>.|TRBD1|TRBJ2-1|TRBV14
CASSQTGANEQFF
TGTGCCAGCAGCCAAACAGGGGCCAATGAGCAGTTCTTC
>.|TRBD1|TRBJ1-5|TRBV5-8
CASSLGRDSSNQPQHF
TGTGCCAGCAGCTTAGGACGGGACAGCAGCAATCAGCCCCAGCATTTT
>.|.|TRBJ2-5|TRBV5-1
CASGRTPQETQYF
TGCGCCAGCGGGAGGACACCCCAAGAGACCCAGTACTTC
>.|TRBD2|TRBJ2-1|TRBV2
CASTGAGLAGGDEQFF
TGTGCCAGTACAGGTGCGGGACTAGCGGGAGGAGATGAGCAGTTCTTC
>.|.|TRBJ1-1|TRBV6-1
CASTRGEGRNTEAFF
TGTGCCAGCACCCGAGGGGAGGGACGGAACACTGAAGCTTTCTTT
>.|.|TRBJ2-2|TRBV20-1
CSARNTGELFF
TGCAGTGCTAGGAACACCGGGGAGCTGTTTTTT
>.|.|TRBJ1-2|TRBV13
CASGFNYGYTF
TGTGCCAGCGGATTTAACTATGGCTACACCTTC
>.|.|TRBJ2-5|TRBV5-4
CASSLNGGDGKTQYF
TGTGCCAGCAGCTTGAACGGAGGAGACGGCAAGACCCAGTACTTC
>few|TRBD1|TRBJ1-5|TRBV2
CASGDRVGNQPQHF
TGTGCCAGCGGGGACAGAGTCGGCAATCAGCCCCAGCATTTT
>.|TRBD1|TRBJ1-6|TRBV5-1
CASSLVPQGEASSPLHF
TGCGCCAGCAGCTTGGTCCCCCAGGGGGAGGCGAGTTCACCCCTCCACTTT
>.|.|TRBJ2-3|TRBV18
CASSLSQGEDTQYF
TGTGCCAGCTCTCTGAGCCAGGGTGAAGATACGCAGTATTTT